This passage covers 16 T cell receptor beta chains from one sample sequenced in a study of shared clonotypes between healthy human individuals. The data were produced by immunoSEQ multiplex PCR, yet TCRdb's version contains in-frame clones alone and is incomplete. The sample records around 450,000 clones, about four fifths being singletons. The specimen was PBMCs. The receptors were sampled from a woman between 40 and 50 years old in good health. Some clones in this sample may be carry-over from other donors' samples.

The chain couples TRBV20-1 to TRBJ2-1; D is ambiguous. Germline values: CDR1 DFQATT, CDR2 SNEGSKA (reference sequence). The CDR3 has 10 amino acids. V gave up 7 bases and J gave up 7 bases, with 8 bases separating them. In DNA, the CDR3 is TGCAGTGTAGCCGGGAATGAGCAGTTCTTC. This codes for CSVAGNEQFF.

The rearrangement links TRBV6-5 to TRBJ1-1; 7 nucleotides match TRBD1. In germline, CDR1 is MNHEY, CDR2 SVGAGI. There are 13 residues in the CDR3. V trimming: 0 bases; J trimming: 6 bases; junction bases outside the gene matches: 1. The CDR3 coding sequence is TGTGCCAGCAGTTACTCAGGGGGCTCTGAAGCTTTCTTT. Protein sequence: CASSYSGGSEAFF.

V is TRBV15 and J is TRBJ2-5; D remains unclear. V gave up 6 bases and J gave up 5 bases, with 16 bases separating them. The V gene's germline CDR1 is LNHNV and CDR2 YYDKDF (reference sequence). This CDR3 has 14 residues. CDR3 sequence reads: CATSKGKGRETQYF. The CDR3 DNA reads TGTGCCACCAGTAAAGGGAAGGGAAGGGAGACCCAGTACTTC. The complete variable domain, with remaining parts taken from reference TRBV15 and TRBJ2-5, reads DAMVIQNPRYQVTQFGKPVTLSCSQTLNHNVMYWYQQKSSQAPKLLFHYYDKDFNNEADTPDNFQSRRPNTSFCFLDIRSPGLGDTAMYLCATSKGKGRETQYFGPGTRLLVL.

This clone was counted once. The chain combines TRBV7-3 with TRBJ2-1; 7 bases are a match to TRBD2. The CDR3 has 15 amino acids. Germline trimming cut 2 bases from V and 6 bases from J; bases unmatched to any gene: 7. Germline V gives CDR1 SGHTA, CDR2 FQGTGA. The CDR3 loop reads CASSLRGSDFNEQFF. CDR3 nucleotide sequence: TGTGCCAGCAGCTTACGCGGGAGCGACTTCAATGAGCAGTTCTTC.

The chain recombines TRBV7-2 with TRBJ1-2, with D perhaps matching TRBD1 (5 bases). This CDR3 region has 14 residues. Trimming removed 5 bases from V and 2 bases from J, with 12 bases in between. Looked up from germline, CDR1 is SGHTA and CDR2 is FQGNSA. CDR3 loop: CASSLKGPNYGYTF. Here the CDR3 DNA reads TGTGCCAGCAGCCTGAAGGGACCGAACTATGGCTACACCTTC.

CDR3 in DNA: TGTGCCAGCAGCGTTCACAGGGCTGGGGCCAACGTCCTGACTTTC. Encoded protein: CASSVHRAGANVLTF. The chain couples TRBV9 to TRBJ2-6; D might be TRBD1 (6 bases). Trimming removed 2 bases at V and 2 bases at J, with 8 bases between. Germline V CDR1 and CDR2: SGDLS, YYNGEE. This CDR3 comprises 15 residues.

CDR3 DNA: TGTGCCAGTAGTAAAGTTTACCCCTACGAGCAGTACTTC. Protein sequence: CASSKVYPYEQYF. This chain uses TRBV19 with TRBJ2-7, with D uncertain. This CDR3 spans 13 amino acids. Germline CDR1 reads LNHDA; CDR2 reads SQIVND (reference sequence). Trimming removed 4 bases from V and 2 bases from J, with 9 bases in between.

With respect to this clone: Other DNA sequences in this specimen translate into the identical CDR3. V is TRBV5-1 and J is TRBJ2-5; 10 nucleotides align to TRBD1. Trimming at V came to 0 bases and at J to 5 bases, leaving 1 base not matched to a gene. Germline CDR1 reads SGHRS; CDR2 reads YFSETQ. The length of the CDR3 is 14 residues. CDR3 sequence: CASSLVGQGETQYF. The CDR3 DNA reads as TGCGCCAGCAGCTTGGTGGGACAGGGGGAGACCCAGTACTTC.

This clone has just a few counts. The CDR3, as DNA: TGTGCCTGGAGTAATGACGTTGGCTACACCTTC. Residues: CAWSNDVGYTF. The V and J genes are TRBV30 and TRBJ1-2; D not certain. The CDR3 has 11 amino acids. The V gene lost 2 bases and the J gene lost 7 bases, with 8 bases spanning the gap. Germline assignment: CDR1 GTSNPN and CDR2 SVGIG (reference sequence).

This chain uses TRBV30 with TRBJ1-6; 7 bases are a match to TRBD1. This CDR3 comprises 17 residues. Looked up from germline, CDR1 is GTSNPN and CDR2 is SVGIG (reference sequence). V was clipped by 1 base and J by 0 bases; unmatched bases: 6. CDR3 coding DNA: TGTGCCTGGAGTGCAAAACAGGGGAGCTCCTATAATTCACCCCTCCACTTT. It codes for CAWSAKQGSSYNSPLHF.

The rearrangement links TRBV4-3 to TRBJ2-2; TRBD1 matches at 7 bases. The trim removed 5 bases at V and 4 bases at J, leaving 4 bases unmatched. From germline, CDR1 is LGHNA and CDR2 YSLEER. CDR3 length: 14 residues. The CDR3 DNA sequence: TGCGCCAGCAGCAGGGGGCGAGTCACCGGGGAGCTGTTTTTT. Translated: CASSRGRVTGELFF.

The CDR3 nucleotides are TGTGCCAGCACTGACAGGGGGCATCAGCCCCAGCATTTT. Protein: CASTDRGHQPQHF. The J gene is TRBJ1-5, the V gene TRBV27; TRBD1 agrees at 10 bases. The CDR3 is 13 residues long. From germline, CDR1 is MNHEY and CDR2 SMNVEV (reference sequence). Trimming removed 7 bases from V and 5 bases from J; junction bases left unmatched: 2.

The J gene is TRBJ2-7, the V gene TRBV29-1, with D tentatively TRBD1 (6 bases). Trimming removed 3 bases at V and 5 bases at J, with 32 bases between. CDR3 size: 19 residues. Per germline, CDR1 SQVTM and CDR2 ANQGSEA. The CDR3 spells CSVEGALLPGSPKPNEQYF. The CDR3 DNA sequence: TGCAGCGTTGAGGGGGCTCTCCTACCAGGCTCGCCCAAGCCTAACGAGCAGTACTTC.

This chain joins TRBV4-3 and TRBJ1-2, with 8 bases identical to TRBD1. V shed 0 bases, J shed 7 bases, and the junction held 4 bases outside the gene matches. Germline V gene data show CDR1 as LGHNA and CDR2 as YSLEER. This CDR3 is 14 amino acids long. The CDR3 region is CASSQDGTGGGYTF. For the CDR3, the DNA is TGCGCCAGCAGCCAAGACGGAACAGGGGGTGGCTACACCTTC.

The chain carries TRBV28 and TRBJ2-7; D is unclear. The V gene lost 4 bases and the J gene lost 1 base, with 14 bases spanning the gap. The CDR3 loop spans 15 amino acids. The germline CDR1 and CDR2 sequences are MDHEN and SYDVKM. The CDR3 DNA is TGTGCCAGCAGTTCTATTGGCATCCTATCCTACGAGCAGTACTTC. Residues: CASSSIGILSYEQYF.

This clone is judged medium-sized (0.01 to 0.1%). The same CDR3 can be traced to other DNA sequences in this sample. The chain carries TRBV9 and TRBJ1-1; TRBD1 is a possible D gene (5 bases). The CDR3 contains 13 residues. Per germline, CDR1 SGDLS and CDR2 YYNGEE. Trimming pared 4 bases from V and 0 bases from J, leaving 7 bases between. The CDR3 DNA reads TGTGCCAGCAGCAAGGGGATGAACACTGAAGCTTTCTTT. Protein product: CASSKGMNTEAFF.